What follows are 32 T cell receptor beta chains derived from one specimen sequenced in a study of response to subunit inactivated influenza vaccine. TCRdb analysed the RT-PCR reads with MiXCR anew, one entry per CDR3 protein. The repertoire includes 550,000 to 800,000 distinct CDR3 sequences, approximately 13% of them detected once, and 5.5% to 7% sits in the top ten. Sequencing was performed on PBMCs from blood, taken approximately 15 days before vaccination. The receptors derive from a man in his fifties who received an inactivated influenza vaccine.

The gene calls are TRBV28 and TRBJ2-7, with 9 bases matching TRBD2. The germline gives CDR1 MDHEN, CDR2 SYDVKM. Trimming cost V 5 bases and J 6 bases; bases outside gene matches: 11. The CDR3 is 15 residues long. CDR3 protein: CASSPQRGAFIEQYF. CDR3 sequence (DNA): TGTGCCAGCAGTCCGCAGCGGGGGGCTTTTATCGAGCAGTACTTC.

The J gene is TRBJ2-7, the V gene TRBV28, with 7 bases lining up with TRBD1. The ends lost 6 bases at V and 2 bases at J; junction bases unmatched: 7. There are 14 residues in the CDR3. Germline values: CDR1 MDHEN, CDR2 SYDVKM. The CDR3 region is CASSSDRLPYEQYF. The CDR3 DNA reads TGTGCCAGCAGCTCGGACAGGCTACCCTACGAGCAGTACTTC.

Written as DNA, the CDR3 is TGCAGTGCTACCCTCCACGGGGGCGCATCAGATACGCAGTATTTT. It is translated as CSATLHGGASDTQYF. This chain connects TRBV20-1 to TRBJ2-3, with D perhaps TRBD1 or TRBD2 (6 bases each). The V end lost 4 bases, the J end lost 4 bases, and 18 bases lay between the germline ends. The CDR3 runs to 15 residues. CDR1 DFQATT and CDR2 SNEGSKA come from the germline V gene (reference sequence).

This clonotype appeared a few times. This chain uses TRBV6-1 with TRBJ2-2, with TRBD2 matching over 8 bases. Per germline, CDR1 MNHNS and CDR2 SASEGT. The CDR3 is 16 residues long. With V trimmed by 7 bases and J by 6 bases, 13 bases remained unmatched. The CDR3 spells CASTPEPGLVAGELFF. Written as DNA, the CDR3 is TGTGCCAGCACCCCCGAACCGGGACTAGTTGCCGGGGAGCTGTTTTTT.

This clonotype occurred a few times. The V and J genes are TRBV5-1 and TRBJ2-5; D is unresolved. V lost 1 base to trimming and J lost 5 bases, with 15 bases between them. The CDR3 runs to 15 residues. Germline V gene data show CDR1 as SGHRS and CDR2 as YFSETQ. DNA for the CDR3: TGCGCCAGCAGCTTGAACGGTCGGCAGTCGGAGACCCAGTACTTC. Its protein product is CASSLNGRQSETQYF.

The chain has TRBV2 and TRBJ2-3; 8 bases agree with TRBD2. The CDR3 has 16 residues. The junction had 10 bases not matched to a gene; V was cut back by 4 bases and J by 4 bases. CDR1 SNHLY and CDR2 FYNNEI come from the germline V gene. Written as DNA, the CDR3 is TGTGCCAGCAGTGTGTCGGGACTAGGGTTACCAGATACGCAGTATTTT. This translates into CASSVSGLGLPDTQYF.

The rearrangement links TRBV3-1 to TRBJ2-5, with 8 bases fitting TRBD2. The CDR3 totals 15 residues. V was clipped by 4 bases and J by 4 bases; unmatched bases: 8. In germline, CDR1 is LGHDT, CDR2 YNNKEL (reference sequence). The CDR3 DNA reads TGTGCCAGCAGCCGAGGACTAGCCATGAGAGAGACCCAGTACTTC. Translating it yields CASSRGLAMRETQYF.

The chain uses TRBV7-9 and TRBJ1-4; D is ambiguous. CDR3 length: 15 amino acids. The V gene's germline CDR1 is SEHNR and CDR2 FQNEAQ (reference sequence). Between the trimmed V and J ends, which lost 5 bases and 0 bases, there was a span of 10 bases. As DNA, the CDR3 is TGTGCCAGCAGCCAGGACGGTTCAACTAATGAAAAACTGTTTTTT. This sequence encodes CASSQDGSTNEKLFF.

This clonotype was seen only once. The chain links TRBV11-2 to TRBJ2-2; 12 nucleotides align to TRBD2. The J segment lost 9 bases and the V segment lost 5 bases, leaving 13 bases of the junction unmatched. Looked up from germline, CDR1 is SGHAT and CDR2 is FQNNGV. CDR3 size: 17 residues. CDR3 sequence reads: CASSPVRLAGVARELFF. Written as DNA, the CDR3 is TGTGCCAGCAGCCCCGTCAGACTAGCGGGGGTGGCCCGGGAGCTGTTTTTT.

This clonotype was picked up a small number of times. The chain has TRBV12-3 or TRBV12-4 and TRBJ2-3; 8 bases agree with TRBD1. With 3 bases clipped from V and 10 bases from J, the junction kept 6 bases outside the gene matches. There are 13 residues in the CDR3. For the CDR3, the DNA is TGTGCCAGCAGTTTTGCAGGACAGGGACCGCAGTATTTT. This encodes CASSFAGQGPQYF.

This clonotype was counted between two and nine times. The gene calls are TRBV7-2 and TRBJ2-7; D unclear. This CDR3 region has 12 residues. From germline, CDR1 is SGHTA and CDR2 FQGNSA. Trimming stripped 7 bases from V and 2 bases from J, with 9 bases between. The CDR3 nucleotides are TGTGCCAGCACTCAAGGGACCTACGAGCAGTACTTC. Amino acids: CASTQGTYEQYF.

This clonotype was seen a few times. The chain links TRBV20-1 to TRBJ2-1; perhaps TRBD1 as D (6 bases). This CDR3 spans 12 amino acids. V was shortened by 6 bases and J by 4 bases, with 10 bases between the two germline ends. Germline V gene sequence: CDR1 DFQATT, CDR2 SNEGSKA (reference sequence). CDR3 nucleotide sequence: TGCAGTGCCCTAAGGGGGTACAATGAGCAGTTCTTC. Translating it yields CSALRGYNEQFF.

The chain links TRBV28 to TRBJ2-7; maybe TRBD2 (6 bases). The CDR3 consists of 13 residues. The germline V gene encodes CDR1 MDHEN and CDR2 SYDVKM. V was shortened by 3 bases and J by 2 bases, with 8 bases between the two germline ends. This CDR3 is CASSLRTTYEQYF. Here the CDR3 DNA reads TGTGCCAGCAGTTTGAGGACTACCTACGAGCAGTACTTC.

This clonotype appeared a few times. This sequence joins TRBV4-1 and TRBJ1-6; D may be TRBD1 (5 bases). Per germline, CDR1 MGHRA and CDR2 YSYEKL. V lost 1 base and J 9 bases, leaving 13 bases between the germline ends. The CDR3 has 15 residues. CDR3 amino acids: CASSQAGTDLSPLHF. CDR3 sequence (DNA): TGCGCCAGCAGCCAAGCCGGGACGGATCTTTCACCCCTCCACTTT.

This clonotype was counted only a few times. The J gene is TRBJ2-5, the V gene TRBV6-2 or TRBV6-3; 8 nucleotides agree with TRBD2. The CDR3 extends over 17 amino acids. Germline V gene data show CDR1 as MNHEY and CDR2 as SVGEGT. V lost 6 bases, J lost 7 bases, and 19 bases stayed unmatched. The CDR3 loop is CASSSQTGRGAQGTQYF. DNA of the CDR3: TGTGCCAGCAGCTCCCAGACTGGGCGGGGGGCCCAGGGGACCCAGTACTTC.

As concerns this clonotype: The conserved final phenylalanine or tryptophan is absent from the CDR3, which likely points to a read error. The rearrangement uses TRBV7-8 and TRBJ2-2; D gene unclear. CDR1 is SGHVS and CDR2 is FQNEAQ in the germline V gene. The CDR3 has 14 residues. The CDR3 reads CAISPGLITWELFC. The CDR3 DNA reads as TGTGCCATCAGCCCTGGGCTCATAACCTGGGAGCTGTTTTGT.

This clonotype has a count of ten or more. The germline gene is not matched at one end of the junction; a read error may be the cause. The genes are TRBV7-7 and TRBJ1-1; D not certain. This CDR3 spans 13 amino acids. Germline V gene sequence: CDR1 SSHAT, CDR2 FNYEAQ (reference sequence). DNA for the CDR3: TGTGCTAGCAGCCGCGCCCCGAACACTGAAGCTTTCTTT. It yields the protein CASSRAPNTEAFF.

The CDR3 DNA is TGTGCCAGCAGTTTGGACAGGGGGGCGAACACTGAAGCTTTCTTT. Amino acid sequence: CASSLDRGANTEAFF. The chain recombines TRBV27 with TRBJ1-1, with 10 bases that match TRBD1. The CDR3 extends over 15 amino acids. Germline trimming cut 3 bases from V and 1 base from J; bases unmatched to any gene: 2. CDR1 and CDR2 (germline): MNHEY, SMNVEV (reference sequence).

This clonotype was picked up a small number of times. The rearrangement links TRBV7-9 to TRBJ2-1; the D gene is possibly TRBD2 (6 bases). The germline CDR1 and CDR2 sequences are SEHNR and FQNEAQ (reference sequence). The CDR3 consists of 15 residues. Trimming left V 3 bases short and J 9 bases short, with 18 bases between. CDR3 bases: TGTGCCAGCAGCTTGGTCGGGAGTACGACCGGTGAGCAGTTCTTC. This sequence encodes CASSLVGSTTGEQFF.

In nucleotides, the CDR3 is TGTGCCAGCAGCCTAGGGACAGGGAGGAACAATGAGCAGTTCTTC. Translated, it gives CASSLGTGRNNEQFF. This chain uses TRBV6-2 or TRBV6-3 with TRBJ2-1; 9 nucleotides match TRBD1. Losses at the gene ends were 6 bases for V and 5 bases for J; bases not matched to a gene: 8. Per the germline V gene, CDR1 is MNHEY and CDR2 is SVGEGT. The CDR3 covers 15 residues.

The CDR3: CATGRRQSSYNSPLHF. The CDR3, as DNA: TGTGCCACCGGTCGCCGACAGAGCTCCTATAATTCACCCCTCCACTTT. The rearrangement uses TRBV15 and TRBJ1-6; maybe TRBD1 (5 bases). The CDR3 is 16 residues long. Germline V lookup: CDR1 LNHNV, CDR2 YYDKDF (reference sequence). Deletions cut 8 bases from V and 0 bases from J, with 14 bases between.

V is TRBV5-1 and J is TRBJ1-3; no definite D call. This CDR3 is 16 amino acids long. Trimming left V 4 bases short and J 0 bases short, with 14 bases between. Germline CDR1 SGHRS, CDR2 YFSETQ. CDR3 DNA sequence: TGCGCCAGCAGCCAGCAGGACGGTGGCTCTGGAAACACCATATATTTT. The encoded protein is CASSQQDGGSGNTIYF.

The V gene is TRBV24-1, the J gene TRBJ2-1; D might be TRBD2 (5 bases). V gave up 5 bases and J gave up 7 bases, with 14 bases separating them. In germline, CDR1 is KGHDR, CDR2 SFDVKD. The CDR3 runs to 14 residues. The DNA for the CDR3 is TGTGCCACCAGTGTGGACGTGAGAGGGAATGAGCAGTTCTTC. It yields the protein CATSVDVRGNEQFF.

This clonotype showed up many times. The chain joins TRBV10-3 to TRBJ2-1; 11 bases are shared with TRBD2. The V and J ends lost 2 bases and 10 bases, in that order; junction bases with no gene match: 7. Germline V CDR1 and CDR2: ENHRY, SYGVKD. The CDR3 runs 15 residues. Here the CDR3 DNA reads TGTGCCATCAGTGAGGGGGGGACTAGCGGTACCGAGCAGTTCTTC. Translation: CAISEGGTSGTEQFF.

The chain has TRBV5-1 and TRBJ2-1, with TRBD2 as a possible D gene (7 bases). Germline CDR1 and CDR2: SGHRS and YFSETQ. V shed 2 bases and J shed 7 bases, with 16 bases lying between them. The CDR3 length is 15 residues. CDR3 nucleotides: TGCGCCAGCAGCTTTGGGGGGGGCCTCAGGAATGAGCAGTTCTTC. Its protein is CASSFGGGLRNEQFF.

There are a few counts of this clonotype. The chain has TRBV20-1 and TRBJ2-1; D is unclear. Germline V CDR1 and CDR2: DFQATT, SNEGSKA (reference sequence). The ends were cut back, 2 bases at V and 5 bases at J, with 10 bases in the middle. The CDR3 has 13 residues. CDR3 loop: CSARTPLNNEQFF. The CDR3 nucleotides read TGCAGTGCTAGAACCCCACTGAACAATGAGCAGTTCTTC.

This clonotype was found a few times. The chain uses TRBV12-3 or TRBV12-4 and TRBJ2-1, with TRBD2 matching 8 bases. The CDR3 has 12 amino acids. The V segment lost 1 base and the J segment 15 bases; nucleotides outside the gene matches: 5. DNA for the CDR3: TGTGCCAGCAGTTTAGTCCGGGGGGGACGGTTCTTC. Its protein product is CASSLVRGGRFF.

The rearrangement links TRBV7-9 to TRBJ2-2, with TRBD2 identical over 10 bases. V was clipped by 5 bases and J by 4 bases; unmatched bases: 4. The CDR3 is 15 residues long. Germline CDR1 is SEHNR and CDR2 is FQNEAQ (reference sequence). The CDR3 coding sequence is TGTGCCAGCAGCCCGGAGCGGGGGGGCACCGGGGAGCTGTTTTTT. Translation: CASSPERGGTGELFF.

This clonotype has more than one count but fewer than ten. The V call is TRBV6-1, the J call TRBJ2-4, with 8 nucleotides matching TRBD1. The CDR3 is 16 residues long. Germline V gene sequence: CDR1 MNHNS, CDR2 SASEGT. J gave up 7 bases and V 7 bases, and 15 bases lay outside the gene matches. CDR3 bases: TGTGCCAGCATCCATAAGATCAGACAGGGGAAGAACATTCAGTACTTC. Its translation is CASIHKIRQGKNIQYF.

This clonotype turned up a few times. V usage is TRBV15 and J usage is TRBJ2-2; D call uncertain. Trimming shortened V by 3 bases and J by 2 bases, and 7 bases separated the two germline ends. CDR1 LNHNV and CDR2 YYDKDF come from the germline V gene (reference sequence). This CDR3 has 14 amino acids. The CDR3 DNA reads TGTGCCACCAGCAGCGCCCCAAACACCGGGGAGCTGTTTTTT. Its translation: CATSSAPNTGELFF.

V gene TRBV9 combines with J gene TRBJ2-1; TRBD2 aligns across 8 bases. The length of the CDR3 is 16 residues. From germline, CDR1 is SGDLS and CDR2 YYNGEE. V was clipped by 2 bases and J by 6 bases; unmatched bases: 10. The CDR3 loop reads CASSVPGAGGFNEQFF. The CDR3 DNA is TGTGCCAGCAGCGTGCCCGGGGCGGGAGGATTCAATGAGCAGTTCTTC.

This chain joins TRBV12-3 or TRBV12-4 and TRBJ2-7; D may be TRBD1 or TRBD2 (6 bases each). Trimming removed 5 bases from V and 2 bases from J, with 16 bases in between. The CDR3 spans 15 residues. The chain's CDR3 is CASSVDSGGPYEQYF. CDR3 in DNA: TGTGCCAGCAGTGTAGACAGTGGGGGGCCCTACGAGCAGTACTTC.